What follows are 9 T cell receptor beta chains derived from one specimen sequenced in a study of T cell responses to AZD1222 COVID-19 vaccine (dated by TCRdb to the early 2020s). The meaning of the sample's time point label: sample from adult after SARS-CoV-2 infection, after symptom onset. Preparation of the library involved the immunoSEQ multiplex PCR assay. TCRdb mirrors the immuneACCESS table, restricted to in-frame sequences. Some clones are absent from its copies; in checked studies, under half trace to an unresolved V gene, and the reason for the others is unknown. For this sample the table gives 130,000 to 150,000 clones, of which about 92% were detected only once. In total, the top ten clones hold around 10% of the sample. The sequenced sample was peripheral blood, obtained after recovery from COVID-19. These receptors were obtained from an adult who had recovered from COVID-19.

CDR3 sequence (DNA): TGCGCCAGCAGCTTGGTACAGGACTACGAGCAGTACTTC. It is translated as CASSLVQDYEQYF. The chain recombines TRBV5-1 with TRBJ2-7; the D gene is possibly TRBD1 (5 bases). This CDR3 has 13 residues. With 0 bases removed from V and 3 bases from J, the gap between germline ends came to 7 bases. Germline V gene data show CDR1 as SGHRS and CDR2 as YFSETQ. Variable domain in full (rest from reference TRBV5-1 and TRBJ2-7): KAGVTQTPRYLIKTRGQQVTLSCSPISGHRSVSWYQQTPGQGLQFLFEYFSETQRNKGNFPGRFSGRQFSNSRSEMNVSTLELGDSALYLCASSLVQDYEQYFGPGTRLTVT.

The chain joins TRBV6-5 to TRBJ2-7; D tentatively reads TRBD1 or TRBD2 (5 bases each). With 6 bases removed from V and 2 bases from J, the gap between germline ends came to 8 bases. Germline V gene data show CDR1 as MNHEY and CDR2 as SVGAGI. The CDR3 sequence is 12 residues long. The CDR3 loop reads CASSQGAYEQYF. The CDR3 DNA follows: TGTGCCAGCAGCCAGGGAGCCTACGAGCAGTACTTC.

The chain joins TRBV30 to TRBJ2-1, with TRBD1 matching over 10 bases. V shed 3 bases, J shed 4 bases, and the junction held 3 bases outside the gene matches. The germline CDR1 and CDR2 sequences are GTSNPN and SVGIG (reference sequence). This CDR3 has 14 residues. The CDR3 DNA follows: TGTGCCTGGAGCTTGGGACAGGGGTACAATGAGCAGTTCTTC. It specifies CAWSLGQGYNEQFF.

The chain employs TRBV6-5 and TRBJ2-3; no reliable D call. Germline assignment: CDR1 MNHEY and CDR2 SVGAGI. V shed 7 bases and J shed 0 bases, with 11 bases lying between them. The CDR3 is 14 amino acids. CDR3 loop: CASKTEPSTDTQYF. In DNA, the CDR3 is TGTGCCAGCAAAACTGAACCTAGCACAGATACGCAGTATTTT.

This chain uses TRBV4-1 with TRBJ1-4; D is perhaps TRBD1 (5 bases). The germline V gene has CDR1 MGHRA and CDR2 YSYEKL. The CDR3 is made up of 15 amino acids. V shed 2 bases and J shed 5 bases, with 12 bases lying between them. This CDR3 is CASSQTGNPNEKLFF. In nucleotides, the CDR3 is TGCGCCAGCAGCCAAACAGGCAACCCCAATGAAAAACTGTTTTTT.

This clone was seen just once. In DNA, the CDR3 is TGTGCCAGCAACGTAGCGGGACGGTACAATGAGCAGTTCTTC. This translates into CASNVAGRYNEQFF. The gene calls are TRBV2 and TRBJ2-1, with TRBD2 identical over 8 bases. With 7 bases clipped from V and 4 bases from J, the junction kept 6 bases outside the gene matches. Per germline, CDR1 SNHLY and CDR2 FYNNEI. The CDR3 covers 14 residues. The full variable domain, rest sourced from reference TRBV2 and TRBJ2-1, is EPEVTQTPSHQVTQMGQEVILRCVPISNHLYFYWYRQILGQKVEFLVSFYNNEISEKSEIFDDQFSVERPDGSNFTLKIRSTKLEDSAMYFCASNVAGRYNEQFFGPGTRLTVL.

The genes are TRBV18 and TRBJ2-1; 9 bases are a match to TRBD2. The J segment lost 2 bases and the V segment lost 4 bases, leaving 6 bases of the junction unmatched. The CDR3 runs 16 residues. Germline assignment: CDR1 KGHSH and CDR2 LQKENI. The CDR3 reads CASSLTTSGPYNEQFF. The CDR3 DNA is TGTGCCAGCTCACTAACGACTAGCGGTCCCTACAATGAGCAGTTCTTC.

This clone has just one count. The chain recombines TRBV27 with TRBJ1-6, with D possibly matching TRBD1 (5 bases). The CDR3 spans 15 residues. Germline values: CDR1 MNHEY, CDR2 SMNVEV (reference sequence). Deletions cut 6 bases from V and 4 bases from J, with 13 bases between. CDR3 loop: CASSLTGGYNSPLHF. The CDR3 coding sequence is TGTGCCAGCAGCCTGACCGGGGGATATAATTCACCCCTCCACTTT.

This clone has only one observation. The CDR3 loop reads CASSSWDFPYEQYF. The DNA of the CDR3 is TGTGCCAGCAGCTCCTGGGACTTTCCCTACGAGCAGTACTTC. The V and J genes are TRBV7-2 and TRBJ2-7, with D possibly being TRBD2 (6 bases). The CDR3 consists of 14 residues. The ends were cut back, 4 bases at V and 2 bases at J, with 12 bases in the middle. Germline lookup yields CDR1 SGHTA and CDR2 FQGNSA.